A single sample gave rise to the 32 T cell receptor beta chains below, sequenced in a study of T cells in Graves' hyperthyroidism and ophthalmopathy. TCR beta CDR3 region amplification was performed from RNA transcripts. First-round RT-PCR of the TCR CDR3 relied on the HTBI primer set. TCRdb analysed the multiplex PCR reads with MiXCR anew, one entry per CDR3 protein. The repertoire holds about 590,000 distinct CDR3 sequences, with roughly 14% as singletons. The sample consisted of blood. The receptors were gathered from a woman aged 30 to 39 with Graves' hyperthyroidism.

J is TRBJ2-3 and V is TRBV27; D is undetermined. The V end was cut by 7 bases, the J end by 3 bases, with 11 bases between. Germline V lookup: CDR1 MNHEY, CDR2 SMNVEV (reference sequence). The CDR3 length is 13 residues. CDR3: CASTPLGTDTQYF. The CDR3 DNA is TGTGCCAGCACCCCCCTGGGGACAGATACGCAGTATTTT.

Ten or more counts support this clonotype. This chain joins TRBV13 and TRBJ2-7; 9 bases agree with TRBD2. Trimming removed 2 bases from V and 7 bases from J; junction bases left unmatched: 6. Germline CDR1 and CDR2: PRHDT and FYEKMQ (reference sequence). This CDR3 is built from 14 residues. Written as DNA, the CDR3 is TGTGCCAGCAGCTTACTAGCGGGGATGCGGGAGCAGTACTTC. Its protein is CASSLLAGMREQYF.

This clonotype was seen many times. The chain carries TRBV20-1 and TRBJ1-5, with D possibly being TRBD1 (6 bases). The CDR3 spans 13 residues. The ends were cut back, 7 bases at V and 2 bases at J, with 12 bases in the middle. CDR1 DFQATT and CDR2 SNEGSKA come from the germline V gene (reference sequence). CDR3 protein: CSVRRGGNQPQHF. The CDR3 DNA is TGCAGTGTGCGCAGGGGTGGCAATCAGCCCCAGCATTTT.

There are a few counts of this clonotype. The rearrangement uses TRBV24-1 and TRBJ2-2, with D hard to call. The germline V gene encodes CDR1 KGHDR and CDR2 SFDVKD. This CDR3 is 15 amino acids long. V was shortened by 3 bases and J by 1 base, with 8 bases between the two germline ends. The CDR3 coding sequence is TGTGCCACCAGTGATACCCAGCGGAACACCGGGGAGCTGTTTTTT. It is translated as CATSDTQRNTGELFF.

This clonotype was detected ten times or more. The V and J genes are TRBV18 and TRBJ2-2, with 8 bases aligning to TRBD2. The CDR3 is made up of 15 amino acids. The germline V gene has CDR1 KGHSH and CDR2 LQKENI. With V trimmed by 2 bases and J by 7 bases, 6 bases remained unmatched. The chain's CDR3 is CASSPTGGPNGELFF. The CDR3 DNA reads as TGTGCCAGCTCACCAACGGGAGGGCCGAACGGGGAGCTGTTTTTT.

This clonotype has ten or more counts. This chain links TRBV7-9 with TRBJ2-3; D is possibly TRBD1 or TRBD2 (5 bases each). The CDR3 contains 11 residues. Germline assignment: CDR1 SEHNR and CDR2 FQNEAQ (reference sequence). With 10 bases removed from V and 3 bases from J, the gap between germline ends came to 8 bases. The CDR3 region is CAIGATDTQYF. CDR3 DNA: TGTGCCATCGGGGCGACAGATACGCAGTATTTT.

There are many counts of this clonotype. CDR3 in DNA: TGTGCCACCGGAGGCCCGTCCCGACAGGGGGGGGAGACCCAGTACTTC. Translating gives CATGGPSRQGGETQYF. V and J are TRBV24-1 and TRBJ2-5; 9 bases agree with TRBD1. CDR3 length: 16 residues. Losses at the gene ends were 9 bases for V and 5 bases for J; bases not matched to a gene: 15. Looked up from germline, CDR1 is KGHDR and CDR2 is SFDVKD.

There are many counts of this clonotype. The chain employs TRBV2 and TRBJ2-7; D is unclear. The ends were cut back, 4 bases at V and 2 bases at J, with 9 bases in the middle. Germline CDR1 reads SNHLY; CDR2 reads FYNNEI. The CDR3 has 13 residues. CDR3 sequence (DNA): TGTGCCAGCAGTGCCCAGTTAGCCTACGAGCAGTACTTC. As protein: CASSAQLAYEQYF.

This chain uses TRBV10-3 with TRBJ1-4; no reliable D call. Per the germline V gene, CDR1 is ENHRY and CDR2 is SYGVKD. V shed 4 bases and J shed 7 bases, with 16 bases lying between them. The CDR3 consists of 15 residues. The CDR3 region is CAISGSGVVSEKLFF. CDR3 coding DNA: TGTGCCATCAGTGGAAGCGGGGTAGTGAGTGAAAAACTGTTTTTT.

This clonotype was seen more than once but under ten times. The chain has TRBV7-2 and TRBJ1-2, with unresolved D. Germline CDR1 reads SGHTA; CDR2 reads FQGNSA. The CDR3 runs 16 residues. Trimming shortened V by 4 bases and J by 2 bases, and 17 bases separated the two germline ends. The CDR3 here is CASSSFLTRQNYGYTF. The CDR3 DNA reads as TGTGCCAGCAGCTCATTTCTGACACGTCAAAACTATGGCTACACCTTC.

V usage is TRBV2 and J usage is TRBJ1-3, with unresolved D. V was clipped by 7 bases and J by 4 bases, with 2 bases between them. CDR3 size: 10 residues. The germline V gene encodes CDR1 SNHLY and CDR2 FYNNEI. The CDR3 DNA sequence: TGTGCCAGCACCGGAAACACCATATATTTT. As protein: CASTGNTIYF. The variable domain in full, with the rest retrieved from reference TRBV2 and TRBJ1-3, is EPEVTQTPSHQVTQMGQEVILRCVPISNHLYFYWYRQILGQKVEFLVSFYNNEISEKSEIFDDQFSVERPDGSNFTLKIRSTKLEDSAMYFCASTGNTIYFGEGSWLTVV.

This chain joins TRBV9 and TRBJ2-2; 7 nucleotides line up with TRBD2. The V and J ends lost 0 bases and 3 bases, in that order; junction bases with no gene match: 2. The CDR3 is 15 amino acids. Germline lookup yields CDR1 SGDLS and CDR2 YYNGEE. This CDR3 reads CASSVAAGDTGELFF. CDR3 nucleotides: TGTGCCAGCAGCGTAGCGGCGGGAGACACCGGGGAGCTGTTTTTT.

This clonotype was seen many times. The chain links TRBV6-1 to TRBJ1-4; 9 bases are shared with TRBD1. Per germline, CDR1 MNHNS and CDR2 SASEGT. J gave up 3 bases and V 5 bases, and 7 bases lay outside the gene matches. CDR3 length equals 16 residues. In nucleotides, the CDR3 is TGTGCCAGCAGTCGGACAGGGGTCAGCTCTAATGAAAAACTGTTTTTT. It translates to CASSRTGVSSNEKLFF.

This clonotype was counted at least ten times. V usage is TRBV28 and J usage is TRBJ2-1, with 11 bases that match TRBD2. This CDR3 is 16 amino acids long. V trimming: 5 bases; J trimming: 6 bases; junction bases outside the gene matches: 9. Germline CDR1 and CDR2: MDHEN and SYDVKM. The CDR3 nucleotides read TGTGCCAGCAGTCCTCTTAGCGGGGGGGGTGTCAATGAGCAGTTCTTC. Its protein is CASSPLSGGGVNEQFF.

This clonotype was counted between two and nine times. The CDR3 is CASSLPGTGAYNEQFF. The CDR3 nucleotides read TGTGCCAGCAGTTTGCCCGGGACAGGGGCTTACAATGAGCAGTTCTTC. The chain has TRBV27 and TRBJ2-1, with TRBD1 matching over 10 bases. The CDR3 consists of 16 residues. Germline CDR1 MNHEY, CDR2 SMNVEV (reference sequence). Germline trimming cut 3 bases from V and 4 bases from J; bases unmatched to any gene: 6.

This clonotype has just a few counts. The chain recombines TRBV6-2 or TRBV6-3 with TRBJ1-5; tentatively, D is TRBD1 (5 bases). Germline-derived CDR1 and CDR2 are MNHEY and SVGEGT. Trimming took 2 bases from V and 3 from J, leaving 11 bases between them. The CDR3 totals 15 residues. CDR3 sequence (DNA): TGTGCCAGCAGTTACGCAGGGAAGCTCAATCAGCCCCAGCATTTT. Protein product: CASSYAGKLNQPQHF.

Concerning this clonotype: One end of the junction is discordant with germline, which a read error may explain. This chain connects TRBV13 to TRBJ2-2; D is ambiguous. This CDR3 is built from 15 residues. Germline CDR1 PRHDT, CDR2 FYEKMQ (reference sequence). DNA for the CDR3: TGCGCCAGCAGCTTTTCGCTTCGTGGCACCGGGGAGCTGTTTTTT. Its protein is CASSFSLRGTGELFF.

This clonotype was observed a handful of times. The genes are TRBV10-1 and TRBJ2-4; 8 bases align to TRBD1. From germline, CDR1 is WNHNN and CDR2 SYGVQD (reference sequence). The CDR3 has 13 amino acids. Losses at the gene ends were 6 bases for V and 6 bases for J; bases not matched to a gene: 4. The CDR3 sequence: CASSRGLGNIQYF. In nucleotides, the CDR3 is TGCGCCAGCAGCAGGGGGCTGGGAAACATTCAGTACTTC.

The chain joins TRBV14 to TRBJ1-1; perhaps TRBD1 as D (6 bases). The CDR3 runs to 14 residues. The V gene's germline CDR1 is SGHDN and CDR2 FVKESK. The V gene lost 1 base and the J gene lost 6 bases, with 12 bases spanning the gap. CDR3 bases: TGTGCCAGCAGCCAAGGGACAGTTATCCCTGAAGCTTTCTTT. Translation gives CASSQGTVIPEAFF. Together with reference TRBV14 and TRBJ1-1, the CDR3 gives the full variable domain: EAGVTQFPSHSVIEKGQTVTLRCDPISGHDNLYWYRRVMGKEIKFLLHFVKESKQDESGMPNNRFLAERTGGTYSTLKVQPAELEDSGVYFCASSQGTVIPEAFFGQGTRLTVV.

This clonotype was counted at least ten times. The CDR3 loop reads CSARGQGYGYTF. CDR3 nucleotide sequence: TGCAGTGCTAGAGGACAGGGCTATGGCTACACCTTC. V usage is TRBV20-1 and J usage is TRBJ1-2; 7 bases line up with TRBD1. The CDR3 spans 12 residues. V trimming: 1 base; J trimming: 4 bases; junction bases outside the gene matches: 0. The V gene's germline CDR1 is DFQATT and CDR2 SNEGSKA (reference sequence).

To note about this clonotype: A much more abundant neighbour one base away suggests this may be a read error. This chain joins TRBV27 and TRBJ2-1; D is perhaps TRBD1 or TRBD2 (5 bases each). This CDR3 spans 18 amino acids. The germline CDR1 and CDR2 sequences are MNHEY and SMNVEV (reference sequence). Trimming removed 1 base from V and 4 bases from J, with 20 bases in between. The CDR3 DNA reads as TGTGCCAGCAGTTTATTTGAGAGGGCCTTAGAGGGGTACAATGAGCAGTTCTTC. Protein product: CASSLFERALEGYNEQFF.

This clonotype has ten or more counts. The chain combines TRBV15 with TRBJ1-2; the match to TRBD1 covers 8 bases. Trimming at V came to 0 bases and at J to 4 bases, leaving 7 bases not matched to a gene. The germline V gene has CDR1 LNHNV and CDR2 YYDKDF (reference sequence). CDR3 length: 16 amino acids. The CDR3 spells CATSRDRAGGSYGYTF. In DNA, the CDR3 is TGTGCCACCAGCAGAGATCGGGCAGGGGGCTCCTATGGCTACACCTTC.

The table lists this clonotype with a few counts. The CDR3 sequence: CASSLGGTVYLPHEQYF. In DNA, the CDR3 is TGTGCCAGCAGCTTAGGGGGGACAGTTTATTTACCTCACGAGCAGTACTTC. This chain links TRBV7-2 with TRBJ2-7; TRBD1 matches 7 bases. The V gene end was trimmed by 1 base and the J gene end by 5 bases; junction bases not matched to a gene: 14. The CDR3 extends over 17 amino acids. Per the germline V gene, CDR1 is SGHTA and CDR2 is FQGNSA.

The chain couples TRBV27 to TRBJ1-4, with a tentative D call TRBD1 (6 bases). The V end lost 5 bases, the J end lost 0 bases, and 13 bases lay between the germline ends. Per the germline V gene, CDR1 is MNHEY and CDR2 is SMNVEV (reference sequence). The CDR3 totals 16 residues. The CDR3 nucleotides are TGTGCCAGCAGTCCGCGGGACAAGGCAACTAATGAAAAACTGTTTTTT. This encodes CASSPRDKATNEKLFF.

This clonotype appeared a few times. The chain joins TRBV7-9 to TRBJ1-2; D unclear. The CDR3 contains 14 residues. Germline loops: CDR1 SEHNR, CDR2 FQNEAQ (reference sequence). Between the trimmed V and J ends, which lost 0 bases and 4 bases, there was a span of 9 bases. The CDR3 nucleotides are TGTGCCAGCAGCTTAGCTTCTGGGAGCTATGGCTACACCTTC. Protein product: CASSLASGSYGYTF.

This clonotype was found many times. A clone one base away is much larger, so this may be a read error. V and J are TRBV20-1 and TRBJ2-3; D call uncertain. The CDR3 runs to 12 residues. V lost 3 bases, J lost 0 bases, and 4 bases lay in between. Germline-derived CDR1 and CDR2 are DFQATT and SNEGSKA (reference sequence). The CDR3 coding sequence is TGCAGTGCTAGTTCTAGCACAGATACGCAGTATTTT. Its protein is CSASSSTDTQYF.

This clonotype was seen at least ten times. The CDR3 spells CASSLGLALGETQYF. In nucleotides, the CDR3 is TGCGCCAGCAGCTTGGGACTAGCGTTGGGAGAGACCCAGTACTTC. The rearrangement uses TRBV5-1 and TRBJ2-5; 8 positions match TRBD2. The V gene end was trimmed by 0 bases and the J gene end by 4 bases; junction bases not matched to a gene: 5. The CDR3 is made up of 15 amino acids. Germline CDR1 and CDR2: SGHRS and YFSETQ.

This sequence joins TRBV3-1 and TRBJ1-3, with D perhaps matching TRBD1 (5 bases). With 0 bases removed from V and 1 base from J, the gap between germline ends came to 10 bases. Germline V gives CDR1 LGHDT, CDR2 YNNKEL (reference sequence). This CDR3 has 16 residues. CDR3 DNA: TGTGCCAGCAGCCAAGATCTAGGGGTTTCTGGAAACACCATATATTTT. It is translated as CASSQDLGVSGNTIYF. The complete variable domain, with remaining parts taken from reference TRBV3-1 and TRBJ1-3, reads DTAVSQTPKYLVTQMGNDKSIKCEQNLGHDTMYWYKQDSKKFLKIMFSYNNKELIINETVPNRFSPKSPDKAHLNLHINSLELGDSAVYFCASSQDLGVSGNTIYFGEGSWLTVV.

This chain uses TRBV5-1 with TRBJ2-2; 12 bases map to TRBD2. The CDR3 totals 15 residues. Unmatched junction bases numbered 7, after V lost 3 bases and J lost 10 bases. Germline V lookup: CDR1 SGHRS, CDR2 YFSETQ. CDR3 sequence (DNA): TGCGCCAGCAGCTCGCTAGCGGGAGGGCCTAAGGAGCTGTTTTTT. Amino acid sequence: CASSSLAGGPKELFF. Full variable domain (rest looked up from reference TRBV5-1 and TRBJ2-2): KAGVTQTPRYLIKTRGQQVTLSCSPISGHRSVSWYQQTPGQGLQFLFEYFSETQRNKGNFPGRFSGRQFSNSRSEMNVSTLELGDSALYLCASSSLAGGPKELFFGEGSRLTVL.

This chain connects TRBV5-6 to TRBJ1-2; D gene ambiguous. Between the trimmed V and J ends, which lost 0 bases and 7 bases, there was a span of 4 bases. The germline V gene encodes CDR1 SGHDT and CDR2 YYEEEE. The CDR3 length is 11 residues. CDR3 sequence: CASSLVSGYTF. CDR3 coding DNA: TGTGCCAGCAGCTTGGTGTCTGGCTACACCTTC. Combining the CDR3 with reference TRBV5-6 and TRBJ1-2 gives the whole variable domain DAGVTQSPTHLIKTRGQQVTLRCSPKSGHDTVSWYQQALGQGPQFIFQYYEEEERQRGNFPDRFSGHQFPNYSSELNVNALLLGDSALYLCASSLVSGYTFGSGTRLTVV.

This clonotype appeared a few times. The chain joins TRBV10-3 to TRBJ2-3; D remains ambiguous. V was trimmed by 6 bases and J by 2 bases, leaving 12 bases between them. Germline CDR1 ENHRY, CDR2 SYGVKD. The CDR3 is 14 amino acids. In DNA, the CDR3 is TGTGCCATCAGCCCCCACGTGGACACAGATACGCAGTATTTT. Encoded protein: CAISPHVDTDTQYF.

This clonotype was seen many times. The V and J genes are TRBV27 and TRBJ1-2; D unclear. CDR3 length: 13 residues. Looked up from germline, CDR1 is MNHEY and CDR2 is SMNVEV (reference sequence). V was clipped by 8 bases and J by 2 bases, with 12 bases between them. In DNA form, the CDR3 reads TGTGCCAGCGGGAGAGGGATAAACTATGGCTACACCTTC. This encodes CASGRGINYGYTF.